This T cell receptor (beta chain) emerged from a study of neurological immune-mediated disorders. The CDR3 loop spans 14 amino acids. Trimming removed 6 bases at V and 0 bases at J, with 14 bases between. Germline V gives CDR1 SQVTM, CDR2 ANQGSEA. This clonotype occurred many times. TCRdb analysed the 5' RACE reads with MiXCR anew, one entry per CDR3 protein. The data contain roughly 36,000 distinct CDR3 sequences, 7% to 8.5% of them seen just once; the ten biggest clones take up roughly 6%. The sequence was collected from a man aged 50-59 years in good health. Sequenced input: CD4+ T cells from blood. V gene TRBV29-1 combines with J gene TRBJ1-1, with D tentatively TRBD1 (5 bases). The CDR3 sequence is CSVAYGTVNTEAFF. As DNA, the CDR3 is TGCAGCGTCGCCTACGGGACGGTGAACACTGAAGCTTTCTTT. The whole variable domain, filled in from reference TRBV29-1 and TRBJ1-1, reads SAVISQKPSRDICQRGTSLTIQCQVDSQVTMMFWYRQQPGQSLTLIATANQGSEATYESGFVIDKFPISRPNLTFSTLTVSNMSPEDSSIYLCSVAYGTVNTEAFFGQGTRLTVV.